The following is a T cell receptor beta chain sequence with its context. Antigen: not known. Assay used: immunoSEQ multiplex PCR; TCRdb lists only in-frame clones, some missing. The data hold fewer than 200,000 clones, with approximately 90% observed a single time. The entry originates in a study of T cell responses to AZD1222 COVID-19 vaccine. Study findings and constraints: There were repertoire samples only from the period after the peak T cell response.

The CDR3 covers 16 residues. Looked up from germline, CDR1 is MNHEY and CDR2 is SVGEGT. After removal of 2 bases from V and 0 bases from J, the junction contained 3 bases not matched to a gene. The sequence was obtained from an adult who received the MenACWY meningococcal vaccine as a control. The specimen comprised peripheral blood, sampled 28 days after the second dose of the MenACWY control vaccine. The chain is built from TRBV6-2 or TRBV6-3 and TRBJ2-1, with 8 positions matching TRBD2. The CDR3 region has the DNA TGTGCCAGCAGTTACCGAAGCGGGAGCTCCTACAATGAGCAGTTCTTC. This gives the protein CASSYRSGSSYNEQFF.